Following are 4 T cell receptor beta chains from one sample sequenced in a study of blood T cell repertoires in COVID-19. Clones were read by immunoSEQ multiplex PCR, and TCRdb kept only the in-frame ones, dropping some. This table holds roughly 200,000 clones, about 81% found once. The sequenced material came from peripheral blood. The receptors were gathered from a woman aged 80 or over with COVID-19, enrolled during active disease.

A single count supports this clone. The chain links TRBV19 to TRBJ1-1; 7 nucleotides line up with TRBD1. Looked up from germline, CDR1 is LNHDA and CDR2 is SQIVND (reference sequence). The CDR3 is 13 amino acids. J lost 7 bases, V lost 4 bases, and 6 bases had no gene match. Written as DNA, the CDR3 is TGTGCCAGTAGTACAGCCGACAGGGTTGAAGCTTTCTTT. This translates into CASSTADRVEAFF.

A few counts support this clone. This chain connects TRBV2 to TRBJ1-1; D possibly corresponds to TRBD1 (6 bases). V lost 6 bases to trimming and J lost 5 bases, with 16 bases between them. Germline values: CDR1 SNHLY, CDR2 FYNNEI. The CDR3 extends over 14 amino acids. The CDR3, as DNA: TGTGCCAGCAGGGCAGACAGGCCTACAACTGAAGCTTTCTTT. Its protein product is CASRADRPTTEAFF.

The rearrangement joins TRBV3-1 (or the pseudogene TRBV3-2) to TRBJ1-2; D is unresolved. With 0 bases removed from V and 4 bases from J, the gap between germline ends came to 12 bases. Germline-derived CDR1 and CDR2 are LGHDT and YNNKEL (reference sequence). This CDR3 comprises 15 residues. CDR3 sequence reads: CASSQDHQFSYGYTF. The CDR3 coding sequence is TGTGCCAGCAGCCAAGATCACCAGTTTTCCTATGGCTACACCTTC.

The gene calls are TRBV7-6 and TRBJ1-1, with 7 nucleotides matching TRBD1. The CDR3 has 13 residues. Trimming took 4 bases from V and 6 from J; bases not matched to a gene: 5. Germline V gene sequence: CDR1 SGHVS, CDR2 FNYEAQ. As DNA, the CDR3 is TGTGCCAGCAGCTCATACAGGGGACCTGAAGCTTTCTTT. Amino acids: CASSSYRGPEAFF.